This T cell receptor (beta chain) was sequenced for a study of early T cells in non-severe SARS-CoV-2 infection. The CDR3 has 13 residues. Trimming stripped 6 bases from V and 4 bases from J, with 13 bases between. Germline V gives CDR1 MDHEN, CDR2 SYDVKM. The table lists this clonotype with many counts. TCRdb recomputed calls from the 5' RACE reads with MiXCR, one row per CDR3 protein. The top ten hold around 4.1% of the sample, which has under 140,000 distinct CDR3 sequences, about 12% seen once. Sequences were derived from whole blood, sampled at baseline. The source of this sequence is an adult who was a healthcare worker with PCR-confirmed SARS-CoV-2 infection or an uninfected control (not recorded which). This chain uses TRBV28 with TRBJ2-7; D possibly corresponds to TRBD2 (5 bases). CDR3 DNA sequence: TGTGCCAGCAGACCGGGGTTACTTTACGAGCAGTACTTC. Protein sequence: CASRPGLLYEQYF.